The present entry profiles one TCR beta chain with its context. Sequenced by immunoSEQ multiplex PCR; TCRdb stores in-frame clones only, minus some. Counted here are about 69,000 clones, approximately 87% occurring once; the ten biggest clones make up 20% to 25%. Per germline, CDR1 SEHNR and CDR2 FQNEAQ (reference sequence). The CDR3 contains 15 residues. The V gene end was trimmed by 0 bases and the J gene end by 4 bases; junction bases not matched to a gene: 5. This sample stems from a study of T cell responses to AZD1222 COVID-19 vaccine. The receptor was derived from an adult who received the AZD1222 COVID-19 vaccine. The genes are TRBV7-9 and TRBJ1-2; 7 bases agree with TRBD1. Specimen: peripheral blood, collected 28 days after the second AZD1222 dose. CDR3 residues: CASSLARQGGYGYTF. The CDR3 coding sequence is TGTGCCAGCAGCTTAGCGCGACAGGGTGGCTATGGCTACACCTTC.